Below, one T cell receptor beta chain is given with its context. With V trimmed by 8 bases and J by 2 bases, 5 bases remained unmatched. The CDR3 runs to 14 residues. Authors' processing steps: By means of reference gene primer amplification, nucleated cell counts were estimated. Clones were read by immunoSEQ multiplex PCR, and TCRdb kept only the in-frame ones, dropping some. V and J calls and clone size are copied from that table; D and trimming were computed from the DNA. The sample includes 150,000 to 200,000 clones, approximately 90% of them seen just once. This record comes from a study of blood T cell repertoires in COVID-19. Study summary: The origin of the acute and convalescent COVID-19 samples was the United States, Italy and Spain. PBMCs, B-cell-depleted T cells, or T cells provided the cDNA or gDNA that made up the material.

What was sequenced was peripheral blood. This TCR derives from a man aged 45-65 years who had recovered from COVID-19. The V and J genes are TRBV23-1 and TRBJ1-3; 8 bases agree with TRBD1. TRBV23-1 is an ORF, and what it does is uncertain. CDR3 nucleotides: TGCGCCAGCCTACAGGGGGAGACTGGAAACACCATATATTTT. As protein: CASLQGETGNTIYF.